Below, 9 T cell receptor beta chains from the same sample are listed, as sequenced in a study of glioma-infiltrating T cells after dendritic cell vaccination. Data came from immunoSEQ multiplex PCR; TCRdb stores just in-frame clones and leaves some out. The sample consists of tens of thousands of clones, 70% to 90% of them appearing once. Material: blood, obtained before dendritic cell vaccination. The receptor source for this set is a human donor with glioblastoma.

V and J are TRBV29-1 and TRBJ1-1; 10 bases align to TRBD1. This CDR3 is built from 12 residues. After removal of 7 bases from V and 10 bases from J, the junction contained 9 bases not matched to a gene. Germline-derived CDR1 and CDR2 are SQVTM and ANQGSEA. The CDR3 is CSASTGGFGAFF. The CDR3 DNA reads as TGCAGCGCCTCGACAGGGGGCTTCGGAGCTTTCTTT.

V gene TRBV6-5 combines with J gene TRBJ2-1, with TRBD1 as a possible D gene (7 bases). Trimming shortened V by 7 bases and J by 0 bases, and 10 bases separated the two germline ends. CDR1 is MNHEY and CDR2 is SVGAGI in the germline V gene. The CDR3 covers 14 residues. The CDR3 loop reads CASTGGGSYNEQFF. The CDR3 DNA reads TGTGCCAGCACAGGGGGAGGCTCCTACAATGAGCAGTTCTTC.

The CDR3 spells CASSGESTDTQYF. As DNA, the CDR3 is TGTGCCAGCAGTGGGGAGAGCACAGATACGCAGTATTTT. The rearrangement links TRBV2 to TRBJ2-3; perhaps TRBD2 as D (5 bases). CDR1 and CDR2 (germline): SNHLY, FYNNEI. This CDR3 is built from 13 residues. Trimming removed 4 bases from V and 0 bases from J, with 5 bases in between.

This chain links TRBV5-1 with TRBJ2-3; 10 bases are a match to TRBD1. Trimming took 4 bases from V and 1 from J; bases not matched to a gene: 0. CDR1 SGHRS and CDR2 YFSETQ come from the germline V gene. This CDR3 is 14 amino acids long. The CDR3 nucleotides are TGCGCCAGCAGCGGACAGGGGGGCACAGATACGCAGTATTTT. This codes for CASSGQGGTDTQYF.

By share, this clone ranks as medium-sized. The genes are TRBV10-2 and TRBJ1-6; maybe TRBD1 (5 bases). Trimming took off 8 bases at V and 2 bases at J, with 16 bases between the two ends. Germline loops: CDR1 WSHSY, CDR2 SAAADI. This CDR3 is built from 16 residues. The CDR3: CASQTGGDPYNSPLHF. CDR3 nucleotides: TGCGCCAGCCAAACTGGGGGGGACCCCTATAATTCACCCCTCCACTTT.

V is TRBV10-3 and J is TRBJ1-3; D perhaps matches TRBD1 (6 bases). V lost 5 bases and J lost 4, with 15 bases in between. The CDR3 is 15 residues long. Germline values: CDR1 ENHRY, CDR2 SYGVKD. The CDR3 loop is CAISTPQGEGNTIYF. The CDR3 DNA is TGTGCCATCAGTACCCCACAGGGTGAGGGAAACACCATATATTTT.

This chain uses TRBV4-3 with TRBJ1-4; tentatively, D is TRBD1 (6 bases). V lost 0 bases, J lost 13 bases, and 27 bases lay in between. Germline assignment: CDR1 LGHNA and CDR2 YSLEER. The CDR3 length is 18 residues. The CDR3 coding sequence is TGCGCCAGCAGCCAAGATCGGTCCGGGACTCTGGGAGGGGGGGGACTGTTTTTT. Protein: CASSQDRSGTLGGGGLFF.

The chain has TRBV5-1 and TRBJ2-5, with 8 bases matching TRBD1. J was trimmed by 3 bases and V by 5 bases; bases with no gene match: 3. CDR3 length equals 13 residues. Germline V gene lookup returns CDR1 SGHRS and CDR2 YFSETQ. The CDR3 DNA follows: TGCGCCAGCAGGACAGGGGTGGAAGAGACCCAGTACTTC. Protein: CASRTGVEETQYF.

CDR3 protein: CASSEQRVAGDTQYF. The CDR3 nucleotides are TGTGCCAGCAGTGAACAGCGGGTGGCCGGAGATACGCAGTATTTT. The chain is built from TRBV2 and TRBJ2-3; D possibly corresponds to TRBD2 (6 bases). V gave up 2 bases and J gave up 5 bases, with 14 bases separating them. The CDR3 is 15 residues long. Germline V gives CDR1 SNHLY, CDR2 FYNNEI.